These 14 T cell receptor beta chains share one sample of origin, sequenced in a study of blood T cell repertoires in COVID-19. Clones were read by immunoSEQ multiplex PCR, and TCRdb kept only the in-frame ones, dropping some. The repertoire holds around 430,000 clones, with around 88% as singletons. Sample: peripheral blood. The origin of the receptors is a woman aged 45-59 years with COVID-19, enrolled during active disease.

This clone was counted once. V usage is TRBV3-1 (or the pseudogene TRBV3-2) and J usage is TRBJ2-7; TRBD2 matches 8 bases. Unmatched junction bases numbered 6, after V lost 4 bases and J lost 4 bases. The CDR3 runs 14 residues. Germline CDR1 is LGHDT and CDR2 is YNNKEL (reference sequence). The CDR3 nucleotides are TGTGCCAGCAGCCCAGGACTAGCAGTTTACGAGCAGTACTTC. Translated, it gives CASSPGLAVYEQYF.

This chain connects TRBV18 to TRBJ1-6; maybe TRBD1 (5 bases). The V end lost 5 bases, the J end lost 7 bases, and 15 bases lay between the germline ends. Germline V gene data show CDR1 as KGHSH and CDR2 as LQKENI. There are 15 residues in the CDR3. The CDR3 region is CASSSSIKGNSPLHF. Here the CDR3 DNA reads TGTGCCAGCTCATCCTCGATCAAGGGGAATTCACCCCTCCACTTT.

A note on this clone: The junction departs from germline at one end; a sequencing error may be responsible. The genes are TRBV12-3 or TRBV12-4 and TRBJ1-1; D gene ambiguous. The CDR3 totals 9 residues. The CDR3 sequence: CASSPKFGF. CDR3 nucleotide sequence: TGTGCCAGCAGCCCGAAGTTCGGCTTT.

The V gene is TRBV6-5, the J gene TRBJ1-5; a weak D match, TRBD1 (6 bases). CDR1 and CDR2 from the germline V gene are MNHEY and SVGAGI. Trimming stripped 8 bases from V and 6 bases from J, with 17 bases between. The CDR3 runs 14 residues. CDR3 nucleotide sequence: TGTGCCAGCGGGACGTGGGGGGGCGGTCAGCCCCAGCATTTT. Protein: CASGTWGGGQPQHF.

The chain combines TRBV30 with TRBJ1-2, with D uncertain. Between the trimmed V and J ends, which lost 2 bases and 8 bases, there was a span of 9 bases. The CDR3 has 11 amino acids. Germline lookup yields CDR1 GTSNPN and CDR2 SVGIG (reference sequence). The CDR3 DNA follows: TGTGCCTGGAGTCCAAGCCGGGGCTACACCTTC. The encoded protein is CAWSPSRGYTF.

The rearrangement links TRBV30 to TRBJ2-5, with TRBD1 matching over 8 bases. Germline CDR1 GTSNPN, CDR2 SVGIG (reference sequence). The length of the CDR3 is 14 residues. The V and J ends lost 1 base and 4 bases, in that order; junction bases with no gene match: 5. CDR3 in DNA: TGTGCCTGGAGTGCCGACAGGGGTGGAGAGACCCAGTACTTC. Translated, it gives CAWSADRGGETQYF.

This clone was recorded a few times. The J gene is TRBJ1-1, the V gene TRBV19; D is undetermined. Per germline, CDR1 LNHDA and CDR2 SQIVND (reference sequence). Between the trimmed V and J ends, which lost 10 bases and 2 bases, there was a span of 20 bases. The CDR3 extends over 15 amino acids. The CDR3 sequence is CATLSRVGVNTEAFF. The CDR3 DNA follows: TGTGCCACCCTTTCACGAGTGGGAGTCAACACTGAAGCTTTCTTT.

This sequence joins TRBV30 and TRBJ2-5, with D possibly matching TRBD1 (6 bases). Germline lookup yields CDR1 GTSNPN and CDR2 SVGIG (reference sequence). V was cut by 0 bases and J by 2 bases, with 16 bases left in between. The CDR3 covers 16 residues. The CDR3 here is CAWSVFPRGTQETQYF. The CDR3 nucleotides are TGTGCCTGGAGTGTATTTCCCAGGGGCACACAAGAGACCCAGTACTTC.

This chain connects TRBV7-9 to TRBJ1-3; D is unclear. The CDR3 length is 14 residues. Germline V gene sequence: CDR1 SEHNR, CDR2 FQNEAQ (reference sequence). The V end was cut by 5 bases, the J end by 0 bases, with 8 bases between. The chain's CDR3 is CASSPVFSGNTIYF. DNA of the CDR3: TGTGCCAGCAGCCCGGTTTTCTCTGGAAACACCATATATTTT.

Only a few counts were recorded for this clone. The rearrangement uses TRBV24-1 and TRBJ2-1; the match to TRBD1 covers 7 bases. Trimming took 4 bases from V and 0 from J; bases not matched to a gene: 5. In germline, CDR1 is KGHDR, CDR2 SFDVKD. CDR3 length: 16 amino acids. The CDR3 DNA sequence: TGTGCCACCAGTGACCCGACAGGGAGCTCCTACAATGAGCAGTTCTTC. As protein: CATSDPTGSSYNEQFF.

CDR3 protein: CASGLGGVADTQYF. CDR3 nucleotide sequence: TGTGCCAGCGGCCTGGGGGGAGTCGCAGATACGCAGTATTTT. J is TRBJ2-3 and V is TRBV2; maybe TRBD2 (6 bases). Per the germline V gene, CDR1 is SNHLY and CDR2 is FYNNEI. CDR3 length: 14 residues. The V end was cut by 8 bases, the J end by 4 bases, with 16 bases between.

The chain has TRBV4-1 and TRBJ2-6; maybe TRBD2 (6 bases). The CDR3 totals 17 residues. The ends were cut back, 0 bases at V and 0 bases at J, with 9 bases in the middle. Looked up from germline, CDR1 is MGHRA and CDR2 is YSYEKL. In nucleotides, the CDR3 is TGCGCCAGCAGCCAAGAGTCGGGACTCTCTGGGGCCAACGTCCTGACTTTC. This sequence encodes CASSQESGLSGANVLTF.

The rearrangement links TRBV5-4 to TRBJ1-2; possible D gene TRBD1, 6 bases. Germline lookup yields CDR1 SGHNT and CDR2 YYREEE (reference sequence). The CDR3 sequence is 13 residues long. V shed 0 bases and J shed 7 bases, with 10 bases lying between them. CDR3 nucleotide sequence: TGTGCCAGCAGCTTGGGAACCAGGGGTGGCTACACCTTC. Amino acid sequence: CASSLGTRGGYTF. Filled out from reference TRBV5-4 and TRBJ1-2, the complete variable domain reads ETGVTQSPTHLIKTRGQQVTLRCSSQSGHNTVSWYQQALGQGPQFIFQYYREEENGRGNFPPRFSGLQFPNYSSELNVNALELDDSALYLCASSLGTRGGYTFGSGTRLTVV.

The chain combines TRBV5-4 with TRBJ1-1; 7 bases agree with TRBD1. V was pared by 4 bases and J by 8 bases, with 11 bases of the junction left unmatched. The CDR3 sequence is 14 residues long. Germline assignment: CDR1 SGHNT and CDR2 YYREEE (reference sequence). The DNA of the CDR3 is TGTGCCAGCAGCCCCGGGACAGACCCCAGGGAAGCTTTCTTT. Encoded protein: CASSPGTDPREAFF.